This T cell receptor beta chain was sequenced for a study of blood T cell repertoires in COVID-19. On the study more broadly: PBMCs, B-cell-depleted T cells, or T cells were the source of the cDNA or gDNA that made up the material.

This CDR3 contains 15 residues. Trimming removed 5 bases from V and 2 bases from J, with 13 bases in between. In germline, CDR1 is SGHNT, CDR2 YENEEA. How the authors handled the data: Cell counts per sample came from amplifying reference gene primers. Generated by immunoSEQ multiplex PCR, the TCRdb table keeps only in-frame clones and is missing some. Clone size and the V and J calls come from that table; the DNA yielded D and trimming. The table lists roughly 250,000 clones, more than 70% of them singletons. Participant ages covered about 18 to 89 years across 25 or so US areas. Cohort placement rested on clinical history that participants reported themselves.

Source material: PBMCs or T cells enriched from blood (not recorded which). The chain employs TRBV11-3 and TRBJ1-5, with D possibly being TRBD1 (6 bases). The source of this sequence is a woman in her 50s who had recovered from COVID-19. The CDR3 DNA follows: TGTGCCAGCAGCCCCGGGGGGGCAGGCAATCAGCCCCAGCATTTT. Protein sequence: CASSPGGAGNQPQHF.